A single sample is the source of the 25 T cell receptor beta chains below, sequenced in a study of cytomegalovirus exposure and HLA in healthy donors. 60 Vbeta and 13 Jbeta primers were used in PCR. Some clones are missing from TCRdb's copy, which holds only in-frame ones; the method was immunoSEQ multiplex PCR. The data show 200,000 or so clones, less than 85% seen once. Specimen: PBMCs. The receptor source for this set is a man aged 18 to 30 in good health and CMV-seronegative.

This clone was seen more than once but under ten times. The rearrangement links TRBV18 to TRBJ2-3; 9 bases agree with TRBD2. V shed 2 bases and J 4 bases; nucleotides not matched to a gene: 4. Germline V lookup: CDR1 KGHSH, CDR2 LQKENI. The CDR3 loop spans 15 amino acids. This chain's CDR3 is CASSPSSGKSDTQYF. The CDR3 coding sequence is TGTGCCAGCTCACCATCTAGCGGGAAGTCAGATACGCAGTATTTT.

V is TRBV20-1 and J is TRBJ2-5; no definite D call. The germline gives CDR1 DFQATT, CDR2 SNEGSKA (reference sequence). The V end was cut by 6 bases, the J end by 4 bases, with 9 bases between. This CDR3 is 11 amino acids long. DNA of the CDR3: TGCAGTGCAAAGCCTACAGAGACCCAGTACTTC. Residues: CSAKPTETQYF.

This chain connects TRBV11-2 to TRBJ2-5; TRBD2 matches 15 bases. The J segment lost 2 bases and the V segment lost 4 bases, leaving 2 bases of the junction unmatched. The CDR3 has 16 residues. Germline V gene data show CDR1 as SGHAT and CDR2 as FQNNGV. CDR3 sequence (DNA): TGTGCCAGCAGCTACGGACTAGCGGGAGGGCAAGAGACCCAGTACTTC. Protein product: CASSYGLAGGQETQYF.

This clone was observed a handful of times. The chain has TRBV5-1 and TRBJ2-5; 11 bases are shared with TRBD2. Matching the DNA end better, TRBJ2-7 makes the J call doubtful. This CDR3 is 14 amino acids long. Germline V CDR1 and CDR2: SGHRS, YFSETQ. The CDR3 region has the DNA TGCGCCAGCAGAAAGGGACTAGCGGAGTACGAGCAGTACTTC. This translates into CASRKGLAEYEQYF.

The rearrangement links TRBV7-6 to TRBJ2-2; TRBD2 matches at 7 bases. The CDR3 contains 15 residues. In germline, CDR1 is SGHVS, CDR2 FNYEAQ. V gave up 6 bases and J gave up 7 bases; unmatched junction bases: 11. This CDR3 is CASSSPGGLGGELFF. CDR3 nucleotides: TGTGCCAGCAGTTCCCCGGGAGGATTGGGCGGGGAGCTGTTTTTT.

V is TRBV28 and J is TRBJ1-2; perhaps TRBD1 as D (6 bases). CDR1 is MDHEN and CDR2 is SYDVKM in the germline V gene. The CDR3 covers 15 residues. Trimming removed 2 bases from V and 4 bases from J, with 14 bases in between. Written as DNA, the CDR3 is TGTGCCAGCAGTTTAGGGCCCCGGACAGCCTATGGCTACACCTTC. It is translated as CASSLGPRTAYGYTF.

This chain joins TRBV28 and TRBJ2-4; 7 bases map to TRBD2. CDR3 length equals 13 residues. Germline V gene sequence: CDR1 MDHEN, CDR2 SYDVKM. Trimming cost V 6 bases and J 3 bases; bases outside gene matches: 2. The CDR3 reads CASSSGGKNIQYF. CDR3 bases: TGTGCCAGCAGCTCGGGGGGCAAAAACATTCAGTACTTC.

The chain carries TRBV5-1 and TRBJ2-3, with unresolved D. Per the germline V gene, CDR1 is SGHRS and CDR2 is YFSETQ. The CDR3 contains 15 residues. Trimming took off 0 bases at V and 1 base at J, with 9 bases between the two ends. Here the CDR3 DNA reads TGCGCCAGCAGCTTGGCTCAGTCGTGCACAGATACGCAGTATTTT. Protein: CASSLAQSCTDTQYF. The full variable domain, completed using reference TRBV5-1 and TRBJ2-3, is KAGVTQTPRYLIKTRGQQVTLSCSPISGHRSVSWYQQTPGQGLQFLFEYFSETQRNKGNFPGRFSGRQFSNSRSEMNVSTLELGDSALYLCASSLAQSCTDTQYFGPGTRLTVL.

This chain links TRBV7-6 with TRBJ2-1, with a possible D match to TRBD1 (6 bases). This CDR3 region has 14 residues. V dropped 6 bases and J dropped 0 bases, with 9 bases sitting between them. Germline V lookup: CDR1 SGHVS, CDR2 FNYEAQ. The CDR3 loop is CASSRGSSYNEQFF. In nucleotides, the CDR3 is TGTGCCAGCAGTAGGGGGAGCTCCTACAATGAGCAGTTCTTC.

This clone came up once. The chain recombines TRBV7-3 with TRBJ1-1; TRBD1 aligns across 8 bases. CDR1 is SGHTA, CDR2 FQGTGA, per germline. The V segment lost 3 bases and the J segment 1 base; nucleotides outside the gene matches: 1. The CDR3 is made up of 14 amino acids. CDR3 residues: CASSLDRENTEAFF. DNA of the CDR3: TGTGCCAGCAGCTTGGACAGGGAGAACACTGAAGCTTTCTTT.

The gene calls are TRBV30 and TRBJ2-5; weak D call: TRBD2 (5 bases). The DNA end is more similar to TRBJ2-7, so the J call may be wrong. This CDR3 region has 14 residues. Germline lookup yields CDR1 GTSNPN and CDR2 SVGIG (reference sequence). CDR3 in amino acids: CAWSAGSGSYEQYF. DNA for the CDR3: TGTGCCTGGAGTGCTGGGTCGGGATCGTACGAGCAGTACTTC.

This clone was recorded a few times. The CDR3 spells CASGPGLAGNEQFF. The DNA of the CDR3 is TGTGCCAGCGGACCGGGACTAGCGGGCAATGAGCAGTTCTTC. V usage is TRBV2 and J usage is TRBJ2-1, with 12 bases that match TRBD2. The germline V gene has CDR1 SNHLY and CDR2 FYNNEI. The CDR3 consists of 14 residues. V was clipped by 8 bases and J by 6 bases; unmatched bases: 5.

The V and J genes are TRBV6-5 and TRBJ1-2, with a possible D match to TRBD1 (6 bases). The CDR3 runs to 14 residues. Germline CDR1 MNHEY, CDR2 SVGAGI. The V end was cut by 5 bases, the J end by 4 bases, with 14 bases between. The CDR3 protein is CASSRNGQPYGYTF. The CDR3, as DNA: TGTGCCAGCAGTCGCAACGGACAGCCCTATGGCTACACCTTC.

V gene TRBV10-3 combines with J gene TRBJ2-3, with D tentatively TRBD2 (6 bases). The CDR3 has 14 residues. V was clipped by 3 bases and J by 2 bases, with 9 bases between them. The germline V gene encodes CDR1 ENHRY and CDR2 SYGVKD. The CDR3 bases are TGTGCCATCAGTGATCGGGGACTCACAGATACGCAGTATTTT. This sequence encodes CAISDRGLTDTQYF.

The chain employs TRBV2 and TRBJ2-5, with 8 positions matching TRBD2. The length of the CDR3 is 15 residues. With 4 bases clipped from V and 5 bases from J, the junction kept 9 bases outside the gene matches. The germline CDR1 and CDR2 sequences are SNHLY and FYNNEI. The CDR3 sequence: CASSGTGLGHETQYF. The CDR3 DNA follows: TGTGCCAGCAGTGGCACGGGACTAGGGCACGAGACCCAGTACTTC.

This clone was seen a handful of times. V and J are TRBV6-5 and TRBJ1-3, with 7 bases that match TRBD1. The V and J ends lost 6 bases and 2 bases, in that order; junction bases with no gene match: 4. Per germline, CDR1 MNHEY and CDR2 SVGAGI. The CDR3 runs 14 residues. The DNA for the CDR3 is TGTGCCAGCAGCCGACAGGGAACTGGAAACACCATATATTTT. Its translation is CASSRQGTGNTIYF.

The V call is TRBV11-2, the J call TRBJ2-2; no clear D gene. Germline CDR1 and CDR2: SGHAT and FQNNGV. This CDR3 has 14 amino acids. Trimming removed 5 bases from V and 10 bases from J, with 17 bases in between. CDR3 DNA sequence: TGTGCCAGCAGCCTATTCGGGTACCCCGCGGAGCTGTTTTTT. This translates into CASSLFGYPAELFF.

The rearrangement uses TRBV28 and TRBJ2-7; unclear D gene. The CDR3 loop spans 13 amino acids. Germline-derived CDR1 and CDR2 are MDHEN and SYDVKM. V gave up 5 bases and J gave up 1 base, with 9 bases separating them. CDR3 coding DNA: TGTGCCAGCAGTCTTACAGATTCCTACGAGCAGTACTTC. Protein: CASSLTDSYEQYF. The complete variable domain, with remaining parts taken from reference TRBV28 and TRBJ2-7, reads DVKVTQSSRYLVKRTGEKVFLECVQDMDHENMFWYRQDPGLGLRLIYFSYDVKMKEKGDIPEGYSVSREKKERFSLILESASTNQTSMYLCASSLTDSYEQYFGPGTRLTVT.

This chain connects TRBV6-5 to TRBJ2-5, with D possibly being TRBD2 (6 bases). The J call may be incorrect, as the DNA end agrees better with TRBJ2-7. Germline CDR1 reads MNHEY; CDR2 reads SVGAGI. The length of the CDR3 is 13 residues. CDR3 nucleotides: TGTGCCAGCAGTTTAACAAGCGGGTACGAGCAGTACTTC. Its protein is CASSLTSGYEQYF.

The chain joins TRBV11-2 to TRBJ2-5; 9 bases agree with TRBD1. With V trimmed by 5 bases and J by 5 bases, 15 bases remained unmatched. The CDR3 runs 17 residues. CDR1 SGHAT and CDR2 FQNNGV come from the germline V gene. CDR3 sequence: CASSPSNRGQYIETQYF. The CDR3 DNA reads TGTGCCAGCAGCCCCAGCAACAGGGGGCAGTATATTGAGACCCAGTACTTC.

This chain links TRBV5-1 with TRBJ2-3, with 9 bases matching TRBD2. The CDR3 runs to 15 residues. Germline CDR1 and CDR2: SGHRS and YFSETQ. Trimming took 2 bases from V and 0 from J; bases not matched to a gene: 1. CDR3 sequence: CASSFTSGSTDTQYF. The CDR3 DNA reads TGCGCCAGCAGCTTTACTAGCGGGAGCACAGATACGCAGTATTTT.

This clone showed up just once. CDR3 sequence (DNA): TGTGCCAGCAGTGACTGGGCCACCGGGGAGCTGTTTTTT. This encodes CASSDWATGELFF. The chain couples TRBV6-4 to TRBJ2-2; D gene unclear. The CDR3 loop spans 13 amino acids. V lost 1 base and J lost 4, with 4 bases in between. Germline values: CDR1 MRHNA, CDR2 SNTAGT.

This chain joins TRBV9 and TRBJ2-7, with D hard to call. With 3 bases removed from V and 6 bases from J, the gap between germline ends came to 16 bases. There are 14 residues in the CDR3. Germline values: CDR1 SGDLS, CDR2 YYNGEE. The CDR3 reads CASSAGLGGSEQYF. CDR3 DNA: TGTGCCAGCAGCGCAGGATTGGGTGGATCCGAGCAGTACTTC. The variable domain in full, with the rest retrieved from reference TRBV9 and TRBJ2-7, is DSGVTQTPKHLITATGQRVTLRCSPRSGDLSVYWYQQSLDQGLQFLIQYYNGEERAKGNILERFSAQQFPDLHSELNLSSLELGDSALYFCASSAGLGGSEQYFGPGTRLTVT.

This chain's CDR3 is CASSLRGGPGSEAFF. CDR3 coding DNA: TGTGCCAGCAGTTTACGAGGGGGCCCGGGGTCTGAAGCTTTCTTT. The rearrangement links TRBV2 to TRBJ1-1, with 7 bases matching TRBD1. V shed 5 bases and J 6 bases; nucleotides not matched to a gene: 12. The CDR3 is made up of 15 amino acids. Per the germline V gene, CDR1 is SNHLY and CDR2 is FYNNEI.

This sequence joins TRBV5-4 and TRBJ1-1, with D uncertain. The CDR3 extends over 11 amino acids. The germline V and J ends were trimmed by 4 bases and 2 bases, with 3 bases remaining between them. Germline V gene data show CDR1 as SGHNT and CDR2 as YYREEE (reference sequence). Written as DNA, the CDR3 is TGTGCCAGCAGCCAAAACACTGAAGCTTTCTTT. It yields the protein CASSQNTEAFF.